This T cell receptor beta chain was obtained from a study of PD-L1 blockade in urothelial cancer. V lost 3 bases to trimming and J lost 7 bases, with 13 bases between them. This CDR3 contains 14 residues. Germline CDR1 is MDHEN and CDR2 is SYDVKM. Sequenced by immunoSEQ multiplex PCR; TCRdb stores in-frame clones only, minus some. This table holds more than 95,000 clones, approximately 90% found once. Noted time point: peripheral blood 6 weeks after treatment start. The clonotype was recovered from a man between 60 and 75 years old with urothelial cancer. The source material was PBMCs, sampled around atezolizumab (anti-PD-L1) treatment. The V gene is TRBV28, the J gene TRBJ1-5, with D perhaps matching TRBD1 (5 bases). CDR3 sequence: CASSFPGGIQPQHF. The CDR3 nucleotides are TGTGCCAGCAGTTTTCCCGGGGGTATACAGCCCCAGCATTTT.